One and the same sample provided the 22 T cell receptor beta chains below, sequenced in a study of monozygotic twins with cystic fibrosis. The assay was immunoSEQ multiplex PCR, and TCRdb's table has in-frame clones only and misses some. This sample has about 22,000 clones, with just under 90% found just once. Material: blood. Receptors were obtained from a woman aged 25 to 39 with cystic fibrosis.

The rearrangement joins TRBV4-1 to TRBJ1-5; D uncertain. The CDR3 has 14 amino acids. In germline, CDR1 is MGHRA, CDR2 YSYEKL. V gave up 4 bases and J gave up 7 bases, with 14 bases separating them. The CDR3 spells CASSLQSGDQPQHF. In DNA, the CDR3 is TGCGCCAGCAGCCTTCAGTCCGGCGACCAGCCCCAGCATTTT.

J is TRBJ2-2 and V is TRBV15, with TRBD2 matching over 9 bases. The junction had 3 bases not matched to a gene; V was cut back by 3 bases and J by 7 bases. The V gene's germline CDR1 is LNHNV and CDR2 YYDKDF (reference sequence). This CDR3 is 14 amino acids long. CDR3 in amino acids: CATSSQAGGGELFF. As DNA, the CDR3 is TGTGCCACCAGCAGCCAAGCGGGGGGCGGGGAGCTGTTTTTT. Filled out from reference TRBV15 and TRBJ2-2, the complete variable domain reads DAMVIQNPRYQVTQFGKPVTLSCSQTLNHNVMYWYQQKSSQAPKLLFHYYDKDFNNEADTPDNFQSRRPNTSFCFLDIRSPGLGDTAMYLCATSSQAGGGELFFGEGSRLTVL.

The rearrangement uses TRBV4-1 and TRBJ1-4; unclear D gene. V was clipped by 0 bases and J by 0 bases, with 20 bases between them. The CDR3 totals 20 residues. From germline, CDR1 is MGHRA and CDR2 YSYEKL. CDR3 in amino acids: CASSQEGSVLLRATNEKLFF. The CDR3, as DNA: TGCGCCAGCAGCCAAGAAGGATCTGTACTCCTGCGAGCAACTAATGAAAAACTGTTTTTT.

This chain uses TRBV19 with TRBJ2-7, with D perhaps matching TRBD2 (7 bases). The CDR3 covers 14 residues. Trimming shortened V by 3 bases and J by 7 bases, and 16 bases separated the two germline ends. Looked up from germline, CDR1 is LNHDA and CDR2 is SQIVND (reference sequence). CDR3 sequence reads: CASSMAGARGEQYF. The CDR3 DNA sequence: TGTGCCAGTAGTATGGCGGGGGCGCGTGGGGAGCAGTACTTC.

The chain employs TRBV4-3 and TRBJ1-2; D gene uncertain. Deletions cut 0 bases from V and 2 bases from J, with 7 bases between. This CDR3 is 14 amino acids long. Germline assignment: CDR1 LGHNA and CDR2 YSLEER. This CDR3 reads CASSQDRGNYGYTF. The DNA for the CDR3 is TGCGCCAGCAGCCAAGATCGAGGGAACTATGGCTACACCTTC.

This chain connects TRBV19 to TRBJ2-5, with 10 bases that match TRBD2. The ends lost 6 bases at V and 7 bases at J; junction bases unmatched: 11. This CDR3 is built from 15 residues. Germline lookup yields CDR1 LNHDA and CDR2 SQIVND (reference sequence). The CDR3 DNA reads TGTGCCAGTAGCCCCCAGGTAGCGGGGGGTGGGACCCAGTACTTC. Translated: CASSPQVAGGGTQYF.

The chain links TRBV25-1 to TRBJ2-1; TRBD1 aligns across 9 bases. Germline CDR1 MGHDK, CDR2 SYGVNS. The ends lost 4 bases at V and 4 bases at J; junction bases unmatched: 5. The CDR3 length is 15 residues. The DNA for the CDR3 is TGTGCCAGCAGTGGCCGGGACAGGGTGTACAATGAGCAGTTCTTC. Protein sequence: CASSGRDRVYNEQFF.

The genes are TRBV21-1 and TRBJ1-2; the table's TRBD1 call for D was not verified on the DNA. TRBV21-1 is a pseudogene. The CDR3 totals 20 residues. DNA for the CDR3: TGTGCCAGCAGCGCCACCTGGGCGGGGACAGCCTGCAACCGGCACTATGGCTACACCTTC. This encodes CASSATWAGTACNRHYGYTF.

This clone came up a few times. The chain carries TRBV10-3 and TRBJ2-7, with TRBD2 matching over 7 bases. The junction had 6 bases not matched to a gene; V was cut back by 7 bases and J by 3 bases. In germline, CDR1 is ENHRY, CDR2 SYGVKD. This CDR3 contains 13 residues. The chain's CDR3 is CAIKIAGGYEQYF. Here the CDR3 DNA reads TGTGCCATCAAGATAGCGGGTGGCTACGAGCAGTACTTC.

This sequence joins TRBV29-1 and TRBJ2-2, with D perhaps TRBD1 or TRBD2 (6 bases each). From germline, CDR1 is SQVTM and CDR2 ANQGSEA. There are 13 residues in the CDR3. The CDR3: CSWGAPNTGELFF. In nucleotides, the CDR3 is TGCAGTTGGGGGGCCCCTAACACCGGGGAGCTGTTTTTT.

CDR3 amino acids: CASNRLAPGSYEQYF. CDR3 nucleotide sequence: TGTGCCAGCAACAGACTAGCCCCTGGCTCCTACGAGCAGTACTTC. V and J are TRBV6-6 and TRBJ2-7, with 7 nucleotides matching TRBD2. V was clipped by 7 bases and J by 0 bases; unmatched bases: 9. Germline CDR1 reads MNHNY; CDR2 reads SVGAGI (reference sequence). This CDR3 comprises 15 residues.

The rearrangement joins TRBV6-1 to TRBJ1-5; D unresolved. Looked up from germline, CDR1 is MNHNS and CDR2 is SASEGT. The CDR3 runs to 11 residues. The V end was cut by 7 bases, the J end by 7 bases, with 8 bases between. CDR3 amino acids: CASTRGQPQHF. The CDR3 coding sequence is TGTGCCAGCACCCGAGGACAGCCCCAGCATTTT.

The J gene is TRBJ2-1, the V gene TRBV4-1, with 10 nucleotides matching TRBD2. Trimming removed 2 bases from V and 10 bases from J; junction bases left unmatched: 2. The CDR3 has 13 residues. CDR1 is MGHRA, CDR2 YSYEKL, per germline. CDR3 nucleotides: TGCGCCAGCAGCCAACGTAGCGGGGGGGAGCAGTTCTTC. Residues: CASSQRSGGEQFF.

The J gene is TRBJ1-3, the V gene TRBV10-3, with TRBD1 matching over 9 bases. V was clipped by 3 bases and J by 4 bases; unmatched bases: 7. The germline V gene encodes CDR1 ENHRY and CDR2 SYGVKD. The CDR3 contains 16 residues. The CDR3 sequence: CAISDLRQGVGNTIYF. The CDR3, as DNA: TGTGCCATCAGTGATCTGAGACAGGGGGTCGGAAACACCATATATTTT.

The chain uses TRBV7-9 and TRBJ2-3; D is undetermined. The germline V and J ends were trimmed by 7 bases and 3 bases, with 5 bases remaining between them. The length of the CDR3 is 11 residues. CDR1 and CDR2 from the germline V gene are SEHNR and FQNEAQ (reference sequence). In DNA, the CDR3 is TGTGCCAGCACCCTTACAGATACGCAGTATTTT. The encoded protein is CASTLTDTQYF.

The genes are TRBV29-1 and TRBJ1-4; D is ambiguous. Trimming left V 4 bases short and J 0 bases short, with 9 bases between. This CDR3 is built from 14 residues. Germline CDR1 reads SQVTM; CDR2 reads ANQGSEA. Here the CDR3 reads CSVARTTTNEKLFF. Written as DNA, the CDR3 is TGCAGCGTTGCCCGTACCACAACTAATGAAAAACTGTTTTTT.

CDR3 nucleotides: TGTGCCAGCAGCTTAGAAGGTCTAGCGGGTTATGAGCAGTTCTTC. This sequence encodes CASSLEGLAGYEQFF. V and J are TRBV7-2 and TRBJ2-1, with 8 bases fitting TRBD2. Germline lookup yields CDR1 SGHTA and CDR2 FQGNSA. The CDR3 runs to 15 residues. V dropped 1 base and J dropped 8; count of bases not matched to a gene: 7.

The chain employs TRBV5-1 and TRBJ2-7; D is ambiguous. Trimming removed 4 bases at V and 2 bases at J, with 16 bases between. Germline CDR1 is SGHRS and CDR2 is YFSETQ. This CDR3 has 15 residues. Here the CDR3 DNA reads TGCGCCAGCAGCGCACAAGGTAGAGGCCCCTACGAGCAGTACTTC. Translation: CASSAQGRGPYEQYF.

The gene calls are TRBV28 and TRBJ1-4; the D is unclear. The V end lost 6 bases, the J end lost 2 bases, and 13 bases lay between the germline ends. Germline CDR1 and CDR2: MDHEN and SYDVKM. The CDR3 totals 15 residues. In nucleotides, the CDR3 is TGTGCCAGCAGCCGTGACCCGGGGACTAATGAAAAACTGTTTTTT. Protein: CASSRDPGTNEKLFF.

The chain has TRBV9 and TRBJ2-1; 8 bases line up with TRBD1. The trim removed 4 bases at V and 4 bases at J, leaving 7 bases unmatched. The CDR3 has 15 residues. Looked up from germline, CDR1 is SGDLS and CDR2 is YYNGEE. The CDR3 bases are TGTGCCAGCAGCCTCGACAGGGGTACTTACAATGAGCAGTTCTTC. Amino acids: CASSLDRGTYNEQFF.

Here the CDR3 reads CASSAGPTSNEQFF. As DNA, the CDR3 is TGTGCCAGCAGTGCGGGACCGACCTCTAATGAGCAGTTCTTC. This sequence joins TRBV2 and TRBJ2-1; D possibly uses TRBD1 or TRBD2 (5 bases each). V was cut by 4 bases and J by 7 bases, with 14 bases left in between. CDR1 is SNHLY, CDR2 FYNNEI, per germline. The CDR3 is 14 residues long.

The V gene is TRBV30, the J gene TRBJ2-1; maybe TRBD2 (7 bases). This CDR3 is 13 amino acids long. CDR1 is GTSNPN and CDR2 is SVGIG in the germline V gene (reference sequence). V lost 6 bases and J lost 4, with 13 bases in between. CDR3 residues: CACRGLLYNEQFF. Written as DNA, the CDR3 is TGTGCCTGCAGGGGACTATTATACAATGAGCAGTTCTTC.